This TCR beta chain was recovered during a study of radiotherapy plus CTLA-4 blockade in lung cancer. Points from the study as a whole: Early clonal dynamics of blood T cells, together with interferon-beta, were reported as the best response predictor.

A note on this clone: No antigen is known for it.

Germline lookup yields CDR1 SGHRS and CDR2 YFSETQ. The CDR3 covers 14 residues. V shed 7 bases and J shed 2 bases, with 12 bases lying between them. TCRdb keeps only in-frame clones here, not all; method: immunoSEQ multiplex PCR. The repertoire consists of roughly 50,000 clones, with roughly 84% occurring once and the leading ten covering approximately 8%. This chain connects TRBV5-1 to TRBJ1-4; TRBD1 is a possible D gene (5 bases). The material was peripheral blood, obtained from a patient treated with radiotherapy plus ipilimumab. The sequence derives from a human donor with non-small cell lung cancer whose response to radiotherapy plus ipilimumab could not be evaluated. CDR3 region: CASGLGGTNEKLFF. Written as DNA, the CDR3 is TGCGCCAGCGGTCTCGGGGGGACTAATGAAAAACTGTTTTTT. The variable domain in full, with the rest retrieved from reference TRBV5-1 and TRBJ1-4, is KAGVTQTPRYLIKTRGQQVTLSCSPISGHRSVSWYQQTPGQGLQFLFEYFSETQRNKGNFPGRFSGRQFSNSRSEMNVSTLELGDSALYLCASGLGGTNEKLFFGSGTQLSVL.